The entry below describes one T cell receptor (beta chain). Its antigen is still unknown. No quality values exist for individual bases; no much larger clone is one base distant. This record belongs to a study of radiation and T cells in renal cell carcinoma (dated by TCRdb to the early 2020s). About the study as a whole: TCR beta sequencing covered 50 to 55 samples in total, comprising around 26 tumors and approximately 27 peripheral blood samples. Across all 53 samples, roughly 3,700,000 unique CDR3 nucleotide sequences encoding around 2.8 million unique CDR3 amino acid sequences were identified.

The sample's time point label, in plain terms: tumor resected at nephrectomy. What this sample's treatment or condition label stands for: treatment-naive control, cytoreductive nephrectomy. The control tumors were taken from treatment-naive renal cell carcinoma patients who had cytoreductive nephrectomy with no earlier radiation. All patients had renal cell carcinoma with clear cell pathology. The control tumors sequenced for TCR were resected between the early 2010s and the mid-2010s from about a dozen males and several females whose median age was around 60 years (range about 40 to 85). Tumors were dissociated mechanically, digested with collagenase/hyaluronidase at 37 degrees C, processed in gentleMACS C tubes, and stored in liquid nitrogen. Genomic DNA for TCR sequencing was prepared using the QIAamp DNA Blood Mini Kit (Qiagen). The analyses included just those samples that passed every quality control check.

Following the manufacturer's recommendations, the immunoSEQ kit was used to generate TCR beta libraries from genomic DNA. For library preparation, a first multiplex PCR was performed with proprietary primers, followed by a second PCR in which unique barcodes were added, and bead cleanups were performed after each round. A kit-provided positive control reaction and a negative control reaction were included in every sample batch. The final libraries were assessed on an Agilent 4200 TapeStation D1000 ScreenTape, pooled by volume, and quantified by qPCR. Sequencing ran on an Illumina NextSeq500 with a MidOutput 150-cycle cartridge, using 156 Read1 and 15 Index1 cycles with kit custom primers. The pooled library was loaded at around 1 pM with about 20% PhiX control spiked in. In the authors' own workflow: Vendor-processed data were analyzed in R, with a clonotype defined as all T cells sharing the same CDR3 nucleotide sequence. In the clone abundance analyses, frequencies were normalized to the 10,000 most abundant clones in each sample. Public T cell clones, averaging fewer than five per sample, were removed before analysis. Dominant motifs were analyzed with ImmunoMap using the PAM10 matrix, a gap penalty of 30, and a homology threshold of 0.3, and motifs with a cumulative frequency of at least 0.01 were considered dominant. The clones in this table, taken by TCRdb from immuneACCESS, are in-frame only. Not every clone is retained; where verified, under half of the shortfall comes from an unresolved V gene, and the cause of the rest is unknown. Clone size and the V and J calls come from that table; the DNA yielded D and trimming. The sample table shows approximately 15,000 clones, and approximately 58% are seen once. The ten largest clones capture approximately 10% of the sample.

Paper-wide results and their limitations: Because the trial had a single-armed design, the trial could not examine how radiation dose or scheduling affected the TCR repertoire. Compared with control tumors, irradiated tumors had a greater number of dominant CDR3 motifs, and those motifs took up a bigger portion of the repertoire. Because only small tumor regions of roughly 1 g were available, the study did not capture intratumoral heterogeneity. Irradiated tumors showed higher TCR clonality than controls, with the top 100 clonotypes averaging about 50% of the repertoire versus approximately 43% in nephrectomy-only tumors.

The CDR3 sequence holds 15 residues, the cysteine and phenylalanine included. CDR3 DNA only is kept here, 45 bases in frame from base 1. Clipping removes 3 bases from V and 2 bases from J, with 4 as the unmatched junction base count. The germline V gene supplies CDR1 KGHSH and CDR2 LQKENI. The sequencing here drew on tumor tissue, taken from a patient whose treatment was nephrectomy without radiotherapy. This receptor chain uses TRBV18 and TRBJ1-5; 7 bases in the middle match TRBD1. The sequence was collected from a man aged 35 to 55 with renal cell carcinoma. The CDR3 reads as follows: CASSPTGVRNQPQHF. The sequenced DNA is TGTGCCAGCTCACCTACAGGGGTTCGCAATCAGCCCCAGCATTTT.